This T cell receptor (beta chain) was identified during a study of blood T cells in healthy people across ages. Primed by a sample-barcoded 5' primer and a J-beta primer mix, a second PCR proceeded for about 7 to 12 cycles. TCRdb re-called the 5' RACE reads through MiXCR, storing one row per CDR3 protein. The table has hundreds of thousands of distinct CDR3 sequences, 53% seen once. V was pared by 3 bases and J by 6 bases, with 9 bases of the junction left unmatched. CDR1 is KGHDR and CDR2 is SFDVKD in the germline V gene. The CDR3 has 17 residues. This chain links TRBV24-1 with TRBJ2-3; 12 bases map to TRBD1. This TCR came from a man older than 75 in good health. Sequencing was performed on blood. CDR3 DNA: TGTGCCACCAGTGATCCCCGGGACAGGGGGCTAGGGGATACGCAGTATTTT. The encoded protein is CATSDPRDRGLGDTQYF.